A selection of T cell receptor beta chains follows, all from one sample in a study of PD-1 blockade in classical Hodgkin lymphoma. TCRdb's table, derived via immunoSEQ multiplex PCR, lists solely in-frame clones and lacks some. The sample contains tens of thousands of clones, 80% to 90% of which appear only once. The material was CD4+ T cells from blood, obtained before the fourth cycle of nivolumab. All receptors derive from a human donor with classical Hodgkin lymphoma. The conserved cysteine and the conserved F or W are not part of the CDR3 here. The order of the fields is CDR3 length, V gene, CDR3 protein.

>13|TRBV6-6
ASSYTSGGLYEQY
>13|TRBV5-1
ASSLDPSTNEKLF
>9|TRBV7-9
ASSGYEEQY
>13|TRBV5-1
ASSLIGFMNTEAF
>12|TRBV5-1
ASSLGGPNYEQY
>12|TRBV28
ASSDAGAHREAF
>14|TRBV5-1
ASSLAMVQGQETQY
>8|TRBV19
ASGRAKLF
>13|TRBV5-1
ASSPQGTSGNTIY
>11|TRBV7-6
ASSPGQPYEQY